This T cell receptor (beta chain) was sequenced for a study of regulatory T cells in long-lasting Graves disease. The CDR3 runs to 12 residues. Trimming cost V 0 bases and J 7 bases, with 6 bases left between them. CDR1 and CDR2 from the germline V gene are LGHNT and FRNRAP. Specified time point: newly diagnosed GD, antithyroid drugs for less than 3 months. PBMC RNA was the source of the TCR library. General study points: TRBV28, TRBJ1-2 and TRBJ2-5 were favored in persistent disease. Persistent cases of Graves' showed reduced TCR diversity relative to newly diagnosed patients.

A word on this clonotype: What it recognizes is unknown.

CDR3 regions were amplified by Arm-PCR using iRepertoire HTBI primers to build TCR beta libraries. MiXCR, applied by TCRdb to the multiplex PCR reads, yields one record per CDR3 protein. Among 240,000 or so distinct CDR3 sequences listed, roughly a fifth were seen once. This receptor was obtained from a female donor with Graves disease. V is TRBV12-5 and J is TRBJ1-1; unclear D gene. Here the sequenced sample was peripheral blood mononuclear cells (PBMCs), taken at new diagnosis, from a patient treated with antithyroid drugs. The CDR3 nucleotides read TGTGCTAGTGGTTTGGTAACGGGTGAAGCTTTCTTT. Its translation is CASGLVTGEAFF.